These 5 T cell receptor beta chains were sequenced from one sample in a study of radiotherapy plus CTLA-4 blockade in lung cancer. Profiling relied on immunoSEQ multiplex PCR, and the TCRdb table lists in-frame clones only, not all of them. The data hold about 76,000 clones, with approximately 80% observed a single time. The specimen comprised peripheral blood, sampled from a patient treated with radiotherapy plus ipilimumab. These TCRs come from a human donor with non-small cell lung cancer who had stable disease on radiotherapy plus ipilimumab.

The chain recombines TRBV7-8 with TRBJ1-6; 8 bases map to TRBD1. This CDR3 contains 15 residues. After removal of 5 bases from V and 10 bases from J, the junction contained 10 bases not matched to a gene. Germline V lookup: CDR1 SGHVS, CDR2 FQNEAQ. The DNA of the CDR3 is TGTGCCAGCAGCCGAGGGGGACAGGAAAAATCACCCCTCCACTTT. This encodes CASSRGGQEKSPLHF.

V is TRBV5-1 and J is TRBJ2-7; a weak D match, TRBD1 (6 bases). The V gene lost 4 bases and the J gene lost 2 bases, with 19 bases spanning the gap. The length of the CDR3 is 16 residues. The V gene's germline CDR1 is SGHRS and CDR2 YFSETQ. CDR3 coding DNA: TGCGCCAGCAGCCCCGCCGAGGACAGTCTAACCTACGAGCAGTACTTC. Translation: CASSPAEDSLTYEQYF.

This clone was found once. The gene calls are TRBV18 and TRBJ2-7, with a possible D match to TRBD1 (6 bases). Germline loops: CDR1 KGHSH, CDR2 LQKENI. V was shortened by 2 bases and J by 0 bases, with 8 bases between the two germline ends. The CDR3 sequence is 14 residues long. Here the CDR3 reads CASSPDRNSYEQYF. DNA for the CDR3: TGTGCCAGCTCACCAGACAGGAACTCCTACGAGCAGTACTTC.

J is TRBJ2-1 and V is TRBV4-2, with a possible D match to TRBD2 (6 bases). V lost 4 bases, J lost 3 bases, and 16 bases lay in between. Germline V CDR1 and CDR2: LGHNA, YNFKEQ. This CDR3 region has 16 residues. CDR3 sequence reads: CASSPASSEFYNEQFF. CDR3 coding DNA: TGTGCCAGCAGCCCTGCCTCTAGCGAATTCTACAATGAGCAGTTCTTC.

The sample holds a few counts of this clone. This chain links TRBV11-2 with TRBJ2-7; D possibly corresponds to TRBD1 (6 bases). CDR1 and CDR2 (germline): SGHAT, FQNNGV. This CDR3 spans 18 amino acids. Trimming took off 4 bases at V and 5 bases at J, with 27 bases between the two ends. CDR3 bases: TGTGCCAGCAGCTCCCTGAGAGCCTCTAGAGGGGGTCTCAACGAGCAGTACTTC. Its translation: CASSSLRASRGGLNEQYF.